A few counts support the clone carrying this T cell receptor (beta chain). The entry originates in a study of cytomegalovirus exposure and HLA in healthy donors. Study in general: Out of several hundred genotyped donors, less than 90% belonged to the Caucasian-associated ancestry cluster.

Healthy bone marrow donors formed the donor group. A multiplex PCR was run with 60 Vbeta primers and 13 Jbeta primers. Using immunoSEQ multiplex PCR, the repertoire was profiled, and TCRdb retains in-frame clones only, with some absent. The sample has some 120,000 clones; roughly 83% are singletons. Trimming took 2 bases from V and 5 from J; bases not matched to a gene: 7. CDR1 MNHEY and CDR2 SVGAGI come from the germline V gene. This CDR3 is 15 amino acids long. This sequence joins TRBV6-5 and TRBJ2-7; 9 bases match TRBD2. The sequence came from a man aged 18-30 years in good health and CMV-seronegative. The sequenced material came from PBMCs. The CDR3 loop is CASSYEGRTSDEQYF. CDR3 DNA sequence: TGTGCCAGCAGTTACGAAGGTAGGACTAGCGACGAGCAGTACTTC.